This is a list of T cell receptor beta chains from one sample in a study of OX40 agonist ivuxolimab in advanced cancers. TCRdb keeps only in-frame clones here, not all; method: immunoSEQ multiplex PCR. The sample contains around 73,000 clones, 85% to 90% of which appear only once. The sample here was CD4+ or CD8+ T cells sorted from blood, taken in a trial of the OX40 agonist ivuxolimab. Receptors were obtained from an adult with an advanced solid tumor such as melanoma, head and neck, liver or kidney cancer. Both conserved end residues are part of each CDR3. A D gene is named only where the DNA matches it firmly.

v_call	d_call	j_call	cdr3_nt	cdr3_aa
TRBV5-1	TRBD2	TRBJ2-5	TGCGCCAGCAGCAGTAGCGGGGGGCGACAAGAGACCCAGTACTTC	CASSSSGGRQETQYF
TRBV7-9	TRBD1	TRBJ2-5	TGTGCCAGCACCAACCTCCTCCCGACAGGGAAGGAGACCCAGTACTTC	CASTNLLPTGKETQYF
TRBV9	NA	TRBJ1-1	TGTGCCAGCAGCGTTGACATGAACACTGAAGCTTTCTTT	CASSVDMNTEAFF
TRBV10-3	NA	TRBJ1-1	TGTGCCATCAGTGAGTTTCCAGGGACGAACACTGAAGCTTTCTTT	CAISEFPGTNTEAFF
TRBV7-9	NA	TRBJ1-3	TGTGCCAGCGCTCTGGGAGGAAACACCATATATTTT	CASALGGNTIYF
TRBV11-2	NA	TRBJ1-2	TGTGCCAGCAGCTTAGGCCCGGACAGCGCATATGGCTACACCTTC	CASSLGPDSAYGYTF
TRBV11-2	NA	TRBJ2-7	TGTGCCAGCAGCTTAGTAGGGATCCCCTACGAGCAGTACTTC	CASSLVGIPYEQYF
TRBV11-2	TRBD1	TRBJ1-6	TGTGCCAGCAGCTCCCTCACGGAGGCAGGGGGCGAATTCACCCTCCACTTT	CASSSLTEAGGEFTLHF
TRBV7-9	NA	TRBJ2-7	TGTGCCAGCACCTCAGGGGCGCCCCAATCCTACTACGAGCAGTACTTC	CASTSGAPQSYYEQYF
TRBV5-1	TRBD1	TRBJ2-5	TGCGCCAGCAGGAACCATCGACAGGGTAGGGAGACCCAGTACTTC	CASRNHRQGRETQYF
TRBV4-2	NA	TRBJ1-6	TGTGCCAGCAGCCAAGTAGCTTCACCCCTCCACTTT	CASSQVASPLHF
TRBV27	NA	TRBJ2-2	TGTGCCAGCAGTTTTGGCAGGGGTACCGGGGAGCTGTTTTTT	CASSFGRGTGELFF
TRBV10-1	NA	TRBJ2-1	TGCGCCAGCAGCGACAGCGGGTTATACAATGAGCAGTTCTTC	CASSDSGLYNEQFF
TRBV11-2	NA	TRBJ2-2	TGTGCCAGCAGCTCCCCTGGGACCGGGGAGCTGTTTTTT	CASSSPGTGELFF
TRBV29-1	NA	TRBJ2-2	TGCAGCGTTGAACGGGGAACCGGGGAGCTGTTTTTT	CSVERGTGELFF
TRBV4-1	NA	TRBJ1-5	TGCGCCAGCAGCCAAGCGTCGGGCGGTAGCAATCAGCCCCAGCATTTT	CASSQASGGSNQPQHF
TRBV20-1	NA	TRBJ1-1	TGCAGTGCTCCGACAGCGGCTGAAGCTTTCTTT	CSAPTAAEAFF
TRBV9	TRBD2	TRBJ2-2	TGTGCCAGCAGCGATGGCGGGAGCGGCACCGGGGAGCTGTTTTTT	CASSDGGSGTGELFF
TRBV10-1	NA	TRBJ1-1	TGCGCCAGCAGTGTGGGAGGACCGATTGGGGGCGCGACTGAAGCTTTCTTT	CASSVGGPIGGATEAFF
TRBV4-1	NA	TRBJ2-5	TGCGCCAGCAGCCAAGAGGCCGTGGCGGCACAAGAGACCCAGTACTTC	CASSQEAVAAQETQYF
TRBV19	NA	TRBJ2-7	TGTGCCAGTAGTATACGAACCTCCTACGAGCAGTACTTC	CASSIRTSYEQYF
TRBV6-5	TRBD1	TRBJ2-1	TGTGCCAGCAGTTACCCAGGACAGGACAATGAGCAGTTCTTC	CASSYPGQDNEQFF
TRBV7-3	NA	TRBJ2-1	TGTGCCAGCAGCTCCGAGCAGTGGAATGAGCAGTTCTTC	CASSSEQWNEQFF
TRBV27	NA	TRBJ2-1	TGTGCCAGCAGTCCGTACCCCCAGGACCCTTCGGGGGCGGCTAAGACTTACAATGAGCAGTTCTTC	CASSPYPQDPSGAAKTYNEQFF
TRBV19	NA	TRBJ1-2	TGTGCCAGTAGTATTTGGGGTACTAACTATGGCTACACCTTC	CASSIWGTNYGYTF
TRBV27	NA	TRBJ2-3	TGTGCCAGCAGTTCGTGGGCTCACCACACAGATACGCAGTATTTT	CASSSWAHHTDTQYF
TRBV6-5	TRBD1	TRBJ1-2	TGTGCCAGCAGATTTACAGGGGACGGCTATGGCTACACCTTC	CASRFTGDGYGYTF
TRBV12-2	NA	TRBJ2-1	TGTGCAAGTCGCACCGGACTAGCGGGAGCACCCTACAATGAGCAGTTCTTC	CASRTGLAGAPYNEQFF
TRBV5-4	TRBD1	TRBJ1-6	TGTGCCAGCAGCTTGTGGGGGACAGTTAATTCACCCCTCCACTTT	CASSLWGTVNSPLHF